The 22 T cell receptor beta chains presented below share a single source sample, sequenced in a study of blood T cell repertoires in COVID-19. Using immunoSEQ multiplex PCR, the repertoire was profiled, and TCRdb retains in-frame clones only, with some absent. The sample has approximately 170,000 clones; around 84% are singletons. Source material: peripheral blood. The source of these receptors is a woman aged 70-85 years with COVID-19, enrolled during active disease.

The chain carries TRBV6-4 and TRBJ1-2; 9 bases map to TRBD1. The germline CDR1 and CDR2 sequences are MRHNA and SNTAGT. The CDR3 runs to 15 residues. J gave up 7 bases and V 6 bases, and 12 bases lay outside the gene matches. In DNA form, the CDR3 reads TGTGCCAGCAGGGACGGAGGGACAGGGCGGCTTGGCTACACCTTC. It specifies CASRDGGTGRLGYTF.

The chain uses TRBV4-2 and TRBJ2-7; perhaps TRBD2 as D (6 bases). The V end was cut by 1 base, the J end by 2 bases, with 12 bases between. Germline loops: CDR1 LGHNA, CDR2 YNFKEQ. The CDR3 has 15 amino acids. CDR3 bases: TGTGCCAGCAGCCAAGGTAGCGGAGGGACCTACGAGCAGTACTTC. It encodes CASSQGSGGTYEQYF.

The rearrangement uses TRBV21-1 and TRBJ1-5; TRBD1, the table's D call, was not compared with the DNA. TRBV21-1 is a documented pseudogene. The CDR3 runs 15 residues. The CDR3 spells CASSSHRGGNQPQHF. CDR3 DNA: TGTGCCAGCAGCTCCCACAGGGGCGGCAATCAGCCCCAGCATTTT.

The chain combines TRBV5-4 with TRBJ2-7; 7 bases are a match to TRBD2. Germline V lookup: CDR1 SGHNT, CDR2 YYREEE (reference sequence). CDR3 length: 16 residues. The V segment lost 4 bases and the J segment 0 bases; nucleotides outside the gene matches: 10. CDR3 sequence (DNA): TGTGCCAGCAGCAGATACCCTAGCGGAAGCTCCTACGAGCAGTACTTC. Residues: CASSRYPSGSSYEQYF.

The rearrangement joins TRBV5-8 to TRBJ2-6, with 9 nucleotides matching TRBD1. CDR1 and CDR2 from the germline V gene are SGHTS and YDEGEE. This CDR3 region has 18 residues. Unmatched junction bases numbered 11, after V lost 3 bases and J lost 4 bases. The CDR3, as DNA: TGTGCCAGCAGCTGGTTGGACAGGGGAGACTGGGGGGCCAACGTCCTGACTTTC. As protein: CASSWLDRGDWGANVLTF.

This chain joins TRBV5-1 and TRBJ1-4; unclear D gene. CDR3 length equals 14 residues. CDR1 is SGHRS and CDR2 is YFSETQ in the germline V gene. V was trimmed by 0 bases and J by 12 bases, leaving 15 bases between them. The CDR3 spells CASSLGTVLEELFF. As DNA, the CDR3 is TGCGCCAGCAGCTTGGGGACTGTGCTTGAGGAACTGTTTTTT.

This clone came up a few times. J is TRBJ1-2 and V is TRBV7-8; 7 bases align to TRBD1. The CDR3 length is 16 residues. With 5 bases clipped from V and 7 bases from J, the junction kept 16 bases outside the gene matches. Germline V gives CDR1 SGHVS, CDR2 FQNEAQ. CDR3 loop: CASSARRDRAAFGYTF. CDR3 in DNA: TGTGCCAGCAGCGCGCGGCGAGACAGGGCAGCGTTTGGCTACACCTTC.

The chain uses TRBV19 and TRBJ2-5, with TRBD2 identical over 8 bases. The CDR3 is 15 residues long. Germline CDR1 LNHDA, CDR2 SQIVND (reference sequence). With V trimmed by 5 bases and J by 4 bases, 9 bases remained unmatched. CDR3 sequence (DNA): TGTGCCAGTAGTCGGGGACCCCGGGGGGGAGAGACCCAGTACTTC. It encodes CASSRGPRGGETQYF.

The rearrangement links TRBV28 to TRBJ2-7; 13 bases line up with TRBD2. CDR3 length: 16 residues. Germline V gene lookup returns CDR1 MDHEN and CDR2 SYDVKM. Trimming removed 3 bases from V and 7 bases from J; junction bases left unmatched: 9. CDR3 protein: CASSLYGTSGNGEQYF. CDR3 in DNA: TGTGCCAGCAGTTTGTATGGGACTAGCGGGAACGGTGAGCAGTACTTC.

Here the CDR3 DNA reads TGTGCCTGGACGGGGGGGACTTTCATGGGTACGCAGTATTTT. Its translation is CAWTGGTFMGTQYF. This rearrangement joins TRBV30 to TRBJ2-3; 8 nucleotides agree with TRBD2. This CDR3 is built from 14 residues. Trimming cost V 4 bases and J 8 bases; bases outside gene matches: 11. Germline V CDR1 and CDR2: GTSNPN, SVGIG (reference sequence).

This chain uses TRBV19 with TRBJ2-1, with D possibly being TRBD1 (5 bases). V lost 6 bases and J lost 0, with 15 bases in between. The CDR3 consists of 16 residues. CDR1 is LNHDA and CDR2 is SQIVND in the germline V gene (reference sequence). DNA of the CDR3: TGTGCCAGTAGCCTACTCAGGGAATCCTCCTACAATGAGCAGTTCTTC. Amino acid sequence: CASSLLRESSYNEQFF.

V and J are TRBV12-3 or TRBV12-4 and TRBJ1-1; D is uncertain. Trimming removed 3 bases at V and 5 bases at J, with 10 bases between. The CDR3 consists of 13 residues. CDR3 coding DNA: TGTGCCAGCAGTTTGTCTGGAGGGACTGAAGCTTTCTTT. Translated: CASSLSGGTEAFF.

Only one count was recorded for this clone. This chain's CDR3 is CASSFGQGEKLFF. The CDR3 DNA is TGTGCCAGCAGCTTTGGACAGGGTGAAAAACTGTTTTTT. V gene TRBV11-3 combines with J gene TRBJ1-4; 8 nucleotides match TRBD1. J was trimmed by 7 bases and V by 3 bases; bases with no gene match: 1. CDR1 and CDR2 from the germline V gene are SGHNT and YENEEA. The CDR3 sequence is 13 residues long.

V usage is TRBV6-4 and J usage is TRBJ2-7; no reliable D call. CDR1 is MRHNA, CDR2 SNTAGT, per germline. Trimming stripped 0 bases from V and 0 bases from J, with 6 bases between. This CDR3 has 14 residues. CDR3 amino acids: CASSDSRSSYEQYF. The CDR3, as DNA: TGTGCCAGCAGTGACTCTAGGAGCTCCTACGAGCAGTACTTC.

The chain joins TRBV11-2 to TRBJ1-6; maybe TRBD1 (5 bases). The V gene's germline CDR1 is SGHAT and CDR2 FQNNGV. Between the trimmed V and J ends, which lost 2 bases and 10 bases, there was a span of 12 bases. The CDR3 contains 14 residues. The CDR3 nucleotides read TGTGCCAGCAGCTTAACACCTAGGGGCTCACCCCTCCACTTT. As protein: CASSLTPRGSPLHF.

CDR3 DNA: TGTGCCAGCAGAATACTGACAGGGGAAGCTTTCTTT. This codes for CASRILTGEAFF. The V call is TRBV6-5, the J call TRBJ1-1; 7 bases agree with TRBD1. CDR1 and CDR2 (germline): MNHEY, SVGAGI. V shed 6 bases, J shed 8 bases, and the junction held 6 bases outside the gene matches. This CDR3 has 12 residues.

This chain links TRBV9 with TRBJ2-2; 12 positions match TRBD2. V was pared by 7 bases and J by 5 bases, with 9 bases of the junction left unmatched. Germline loops: CDR1 SGDLS, CDR2 YYNGEE. The CDR3 covers 16 residues. The CDR3 sequence: CASYPSGRARTGELFF. DNA of the CDR3: TGTGCCAGCTACCCTAGCGGGAGGGCCCGAACCGGGGAGCTGTTTTTT.

The chain joins TRBV6-1 to TRBJ2-3; D is unresolved. Germline CDR1 and CDR2: MNHNS and SASEGT. There are 12 residues in the CDR3. The ends were cut back, 1 base at V and 5 bases at J, with 4 bases in the middle. CDR3 in amino acids: CASSEGGDTQYF. Written as DNA, the CDR3 is TGTGCCAGCAGTGAAGGAGGAGATACGCAGTATTTT.

This clone was recorded only once. The gene calls are TRBV7-9 and TRBJ1-1, with TRBD1 matching over 7 bases. Unmatched junction bases numbered 6, after V lost 11 bases and J lost 0 bases. The CDR3 extends over 13 amino acids. Germline-derived CDR1 and CDR2 are SEHNR and FQNEAQ (reference sequence). This CDR3 reads CAGEQGLNTEAFF. CDR3 bases: TGTGCCGGAGAACAGGGGCTGAACACTGAAGCTTTCTTT.

This chain links TRBV19 with TRBJ2-2; TRBD1 matches 8 bases. The CDR3 is 16 amino acids. With V trimmed by 4 bases and J by 4 bases, 8 bases remained unmatched. Germline CDR1 and CDR2: LNHDA and SQIVND (reference sequence). The CDR3 region has the DNA TGTGCCAGTAGTAAGATCAGGGGGCGCGGCACCGGGGAGCTGTTTTTT. Residues: CASSKIRGRGTGELFF.

The chain links TRBV6-6 to TRBJ2-7; the match to TRBD1 covers 10 bases. Looked up from germline, CDR1 is MNHNY and CDR2 is SVGAGI (reference sequence). The CDR3 has 18 residues. J lost 2 bases, V lost 5 bases, and 15 bases had no gene match. CDR3 DNA sequence: TGTGCCAGCAGTCCCTACTACACCGGGACAGGGGTGGCCTACGAGCAGTACGTC. Its protein product is CASSPYYTGTGVAYEQYV.

The V gene is TRBV7-2, the J gene TRBJ1-2, with D possibly TRBD1 on 6 matching bases. Germline V lookup: CDR1 SGHTA, CDR2 FQGNSA. The CDR3 is 14 amino acids. V dropped 5 bases and J dropped 2 bases, with 12 bases sitting between them. CDR3 coding DNA: TGTGCCAGCAGCCCCACAGGGAGAAACTATGGCTACACCTTC. Translated, it gives CASSPTGRNYGYTF. The whole variable domain, remainder taken from reference TRBV7-2 and TRBJ1-2, is GAGVSQSPSNKVTEKGKDVELRCDPISGHTALYWYRQSLGQGLEFLIYFQGNSAPDKSGLPSDRFSAERTGGSVSTLTIQRTQQEDSAVYLCASSPTGRNYGYTFGSGTRLTVV.